The 17 T cell receptor beta chains reported below all come from one sample, sequenced in a study of blood T cells in healthy people across ages. Combining a sample-barcoded 5' primer with a J-beta primer mix, a second PCR ran for 7 to 11 cycles. TCRdb processed the 5' RACE reads anew with MiXCR; each CDR3 protein has one entry. The sample consists of some 1.8 million distinct CDR3 sequences, about 39% of them appearing once. Sequencing was performed on blood. The source is a human donor in good health.

The rearrangement links TRBV13 to TRBJ1-2; D not certain. The CDR3 runs to 13 residues. The V gene lost 7 bases and the J gene lost 6 bases, with 15 bases spanning the gap. The V gene's germline CDR1 is PRHDT and CDR2 FYEKMQ (reference sequence). The CDR3 nucleotides read TGTGCCAGCACCCACCTGGGCCGCGATGGCTACACCTTC. This codes for CASTHLGRDGYTF.

The chain recombines TRBV7-9 with TRBJ1-1; D is ambiguous. Per germline, CDR1 SEHNR and CDR2 FQNEAQ (reference sequence). The V end lost 3 bases, the J end lost 1 base, and 9 bases lay between the germline ends. This CDR3 is built from 14 residues. CDR3 sequence reads: CASSFRVQNTEAFF. The CDR3 DNA is TGTGCCAGCAGCTTTCGTGTCCAGAACACTGAAGCTTTCTTT. The entire variable domain, with the rest obtained from reference TRBV7-9 and TRBJ1-1, is as follows: DTGVSQNPRHKITKRGQNVTFRCDPISEHNRLYWYRQTLGQGPEFLTYFQNEAQLEKSRLLSDRFSAERPKGSFSTLEIQRTEQGDSAMYLCASSFRVQNTEAFFGQGTRLTVV.

The rearrangement links TRBV6-5 to TRBJ2-1, with 7 nucleotides matching TRBD1. Unmatched junction bases numbered 10, after V lost 10 bases and J lost 7 bases. The CDR3 runs to 13 residues. CDR1 is MNHEY, CDR2 SVGAGI, per germline. Here the CDR3 DNA reads TGTGCCACCAGGGACAGCCCCCGGAATGAGCAGTTCTTC. Translation gives CATRDSPRNEQFF.

The rearrangement links TRBV20-1 to TRBJ1-2; D unclear. The CDR3 totals 14 residues. V was clipped by 0 bases and J by 4 bases, with 12 bases between them. Germline CDR1 is DFQATT and CDR2 is SNEGSKA (reference sequence). The CDR3 bases are TGCAGTGCTAGAGATTCGCGCGGAATCTATGGCTACACCTTC. Amino acid sequence: CSARDSRGIYGYTF.

V is TRBV14 and J is TRBJ1-3; D remains unclear. The CDR3 loop spans 14 amino acids. CDR1 and CDR2 from the germline V gene are SGHDN and FVKESK. Trimming left V 3 bases short and J 8 bases short, with 14 bases between. CDR3 sequence reads: CASSHRKILYTIYF. In DNA form, the CDR3 reads TGTGCCAGCAGCCATAGGAAGATCTTATACACCATATATTTT.

The chain couples TRBV7-9 to TRBJ1-1, with D possibly being TRBD1 (6 bases). V shed 5 bases and J shed 1 base, with 14 bases lying between them. Germline loops: CDR1 SEHNR, CDR2 FQNEAQ (reference sequence). CDR3 length equals 15 residues. The CDR3 DNA is TGTGCCAGCAGCCAAATACAGGGCAAGAACACTGAAGCTTTCTTT. It specifies CASSQIQGKNTEAFF.

The J gene is TRBJ1-2, the V gene TRBV20-1; D is unresolved. Trimming stripped 3 bases from V and 10 bases from J, with 3 bases between. The CDR3 has 8 amino acids. Germline CDR1 reads DFQATT; CDR2 reads SNEGSKA (reference sequence). CDR3 in DNA: TGCAGTGCTAGTTCCTACACCTTC. The encoded protein is CSASSYTF.

The chain joins TRBV2 to TRBJ2-3; D is possibly TRBD1 or TRBD2 (6 bases each). V dropped 4 bases and J dropped 2 bases, with 13 bases sitting between them. Germline CDR1 is SNHLY and CDR2 is FYNNEI. This CDR3 is built from 15 residues. CDR3 loop: CASSGGAGDTDTQYF. CDR3 coding DNA: TGTGCCAGCAGTGGCGGGGCAGGGGACACAGATACGCAGTATTTT.

This clonotype has at least ten counts. The V call is TRBV29-1, the J call TRBJ2-3; D ambiguous. The CDR3 runs 14 residues. V was cut by 4 bases and J by 1 base, with 12 bases left in between. Germline V gives CDR1 SQVTM, CDR2 ANQGSEA. In nucleotides, the CDR3 is TGCAGCGTTGGGTCGCTTCTCGGCACAGATACGCAGTATTTT. The encoded protein is CSVGSLLGTDTQYF.

This clonotype turned up a few times. DNA of the CDR3: TGCAGCGTTGAAGGCCAGCTCTATGGCTACACCTTC. Translating it yields CSVEGQLYGYTF. The V call is TRBV29-1, the J call TRBJ1-2; D gene unclear. V lost 1 base and J 4 bases, leaving 7 bases between the germline ends. The CDR3 spans 12 residues. Germline lookup yields CDR1 SQVTM and CDR2 ANQGSEA.

This chain links TRBV4-1 with TRBJ1-5; no firm D call. V was clipped by 1 base and J by 3 bases, with 10 bases between them. Looked up from germline, CDR1 is MGHRA and CDR2 is YSYEKL. CDR3 length: 15 amino acids. CDR3 in amino acids: CASSQGEPYNQPQHF. DNA of the CDR3: TGCGCCAGCAGCCAAGGAGAGCCTTACAATCAGCCCCAGCATTTT.

The V call is TRBV11-2, the J call TRBJ2-1, with 14 bases identical to TRBD2. With 5 bases clipped from V and 8 bases from J, the junction kept 11 bases outside the gene matches. The CDR3 covers 17 residues. Germline V gene sequence: CDR1 SGHAT, CDR2 FQNNGV. CDR3 residues: CASSPRLTSGGAYEQFF. The CDR3 bases are TGTGCCAGCAGCCCCCGACTGACTAGCGGGGGGGCGTATGAGCAGTTCTTC.

This clonotype was seen a handful of times. An end of the junction does not agree with germline; a read error may underlie this. V gene TRBV27 combines with J gene TRBJ1-6, with a weak D call TRBD1 (5 bases). The CDR3 is made up of 15 amino acids. Germline V lookup: CDR1 MNHEY, CDR2 SMNVEV (reference sequence). For the CDR3, the DNA is TGTGCCAGCAGTTTCAAGGGGAGAGGTAATTCACTCCTCCACTTT. It translates to CASSFKGRGNSLLHF.

The chain links TRBV6-6 to TRBJ2-5; no definite D call. This CDR3 spans 13 amino acids. Germline CDR1 is MNHNY and CDR2 is SVGAGI (reference sequence). Trimming took off 7 bases at V and 2 bases at J, with 11 bases between the two ends. CDR3 protein: CASNRTPQETQYF. CDR3 in DNA: TGTGCCAGCAATAGGACGCCGCAAGAGACCCAGTACTTC.

The sample holds a few counts of this clonotype. The CDR3 coding sequence is TGTGCCAGCAGATTTTTCTATGGCTACACCTTC. Its translation is CASRFFYGYTF. The chain joins TRBV28 to TRBJ1-2; D uncertain. This CDR3 is 11 amino acids long. Trimming removed 6 bases at V and 4 bases at J, with 6 bases between. Germline CDR1 is MDHEN and CDR2 is SYDVKM.

This clonotype was seen only a few times. The chain joins TRBV9 to TRBJ2-7; D not resolved. The V end was cut by 0 bases, the J end by 2 bases, with 15 bases between. Germline V gives CDR1 SGDLS, CDR2 YYNGEE. The CDR3 is 16 residues long. The CDR3 DNA reads TGTGCCAGCAGCGTAGGTGTGGCAGTTCATACCTACGAGCAGTACTTC. Its protein is CASSVGVAVHTYEQYF.

This sequence joins TRBV6-5 and TRBJ2-1, with D possibly being TRBD1 (5 bases). With 5 bases removed from V and 2 bases from J, the gap between germline ends came to 10 bases. Germline V lookup: CDR1 MNHEY, CDR2 SVGAGI. The CDR3 extends over 14 amino acids. The CDR3 here is CASSAAGPYNEQFF. The CDR3, as DNA: TGTGCCAGCAGTGCGGCAGGGCCCTACAATGAGCAGTTCTTC.